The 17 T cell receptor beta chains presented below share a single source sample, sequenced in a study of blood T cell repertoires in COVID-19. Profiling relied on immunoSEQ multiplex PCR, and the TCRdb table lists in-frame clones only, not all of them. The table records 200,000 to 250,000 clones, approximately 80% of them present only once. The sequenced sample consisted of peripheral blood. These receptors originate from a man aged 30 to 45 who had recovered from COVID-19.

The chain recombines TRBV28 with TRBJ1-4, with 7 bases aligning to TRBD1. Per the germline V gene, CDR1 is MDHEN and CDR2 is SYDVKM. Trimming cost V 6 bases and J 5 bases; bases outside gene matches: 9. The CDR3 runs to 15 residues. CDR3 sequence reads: CASRPRQGENEKLFF. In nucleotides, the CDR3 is TGTGCCAGCAGACCTAGACAGGGAGAAAATGAAAAACTGTTTTTT.

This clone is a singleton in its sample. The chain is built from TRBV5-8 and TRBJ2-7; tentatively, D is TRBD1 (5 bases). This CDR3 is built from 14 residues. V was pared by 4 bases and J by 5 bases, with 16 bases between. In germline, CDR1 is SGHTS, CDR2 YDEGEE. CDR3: CASSISQGTDEQYF. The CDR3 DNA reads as TGTGCCAGCAGCATATCCCAGGGTACGGACGAGCAGTACTTC.

This chain's CDR3 is CATSTAGGKTQYF. The DNA for the CDR3 is TGTGCCACCAGCACCGCGGGGGGGAAGACCCAGTACTTC. The chain has TRBV15 and TRBJ2-5; TRBD2 aligns across 9 bases. The CDR3 covers 13 residues. J lost 6 bases, V lost 4 bases, and 3 bases had no gene match. Germline values: CDR1 LNHNV, CDR2 YYDKDF (reference sequence).

The CDR3 is CASSQGSNTGELFF. The DNA of the CDR3 is TGTGCCAGCAGTCAGGGATCCAACACCGGGGAGCTGTTTTTT. The rearrangement links TRBV7-9 to TRBJ2-2, with D perhaps matching TRBD1 (5 bases). The CDR3 is 14 amino acids. CDR1 is SEHNR, CDR2 FQNEAQ, per germline (reference sequence). V lost 6 bases, J lost 2 bases, and 10 bases lay in between.

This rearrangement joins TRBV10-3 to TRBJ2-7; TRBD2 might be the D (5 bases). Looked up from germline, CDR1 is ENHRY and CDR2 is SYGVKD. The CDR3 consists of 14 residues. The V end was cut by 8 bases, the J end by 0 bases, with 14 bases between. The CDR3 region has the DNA TGTGCCATCTCACTAGGACCGAACTCCTACGAGCAGTACTTC. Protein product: CAISLGPNSYEQYF.

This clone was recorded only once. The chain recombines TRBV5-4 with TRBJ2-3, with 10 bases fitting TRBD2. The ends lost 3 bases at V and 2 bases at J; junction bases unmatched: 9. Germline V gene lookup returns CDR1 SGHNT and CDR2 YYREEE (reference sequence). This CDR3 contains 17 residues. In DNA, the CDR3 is TGTGCCAGCAGCTCCGCATTAGCGGGGGGAATCACAGATACGCAGTATTTT. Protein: CASSSALAGGITDTQYF. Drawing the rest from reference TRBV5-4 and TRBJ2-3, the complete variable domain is ETGVTQSPTHLIKTRGQQVTLRCSSQSGHNTVSWYQQALGQGPQFIFQYYREEENGRGNFPPRFSGLQFPNYSSELNVNALELDDSALYLCASSSALAGGITDTQYFGPGTRLTVL.

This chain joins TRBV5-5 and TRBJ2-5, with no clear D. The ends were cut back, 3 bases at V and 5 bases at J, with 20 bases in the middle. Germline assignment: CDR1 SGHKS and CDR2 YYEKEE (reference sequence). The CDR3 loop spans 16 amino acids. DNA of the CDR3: TGTGCCAGCAGCTCTGCTAGAATGAGCGTTCGGGAGACCCAGTACTTC. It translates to CASSSARMSVRETQYF.

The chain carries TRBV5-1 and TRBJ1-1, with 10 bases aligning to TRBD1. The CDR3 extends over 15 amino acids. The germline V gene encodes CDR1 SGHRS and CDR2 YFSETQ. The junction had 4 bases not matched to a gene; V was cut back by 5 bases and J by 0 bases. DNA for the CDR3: TGCGCCAGCAGAGGGGGACAGGGGATGAACACTGAAGCTTTCTTT. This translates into CASRGGQGMNTEAFF.

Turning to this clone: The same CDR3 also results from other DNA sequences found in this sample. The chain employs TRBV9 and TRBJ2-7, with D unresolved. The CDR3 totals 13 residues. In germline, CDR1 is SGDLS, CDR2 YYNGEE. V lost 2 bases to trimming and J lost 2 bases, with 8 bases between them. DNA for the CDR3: TGTGCCAGCAGCGTTGGCGGTACCTACGAGCAGTACTTC. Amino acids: CASSVGGTYEQYF.

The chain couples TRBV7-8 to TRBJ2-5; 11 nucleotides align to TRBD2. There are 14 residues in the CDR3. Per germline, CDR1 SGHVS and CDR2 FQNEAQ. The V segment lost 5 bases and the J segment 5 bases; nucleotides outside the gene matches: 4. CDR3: CASSTSGGRETQYF. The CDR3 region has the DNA TGTGCCAGCAGCACTAGCGGGGGTAGGGAGACCCAGTACTTC.

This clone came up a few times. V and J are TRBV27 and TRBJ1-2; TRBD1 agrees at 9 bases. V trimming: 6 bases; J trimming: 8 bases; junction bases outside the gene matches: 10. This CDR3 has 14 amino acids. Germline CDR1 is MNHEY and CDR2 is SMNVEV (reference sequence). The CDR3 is CASSPRQGVMGYTF. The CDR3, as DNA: TGTGCCAGCAGCCCCAGACAGGGGGTTATGGGCTACACCTTC.

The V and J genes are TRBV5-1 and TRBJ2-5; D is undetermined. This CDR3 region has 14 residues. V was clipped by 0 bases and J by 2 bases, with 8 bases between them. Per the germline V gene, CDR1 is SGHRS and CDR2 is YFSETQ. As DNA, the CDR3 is TGCGCCAGCAGCTTGGGGCCCACACAAGAGACCCAGTACTTC. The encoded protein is CASSLGPTQETQYF.

Here the CDR3 reads CASSLLGGSSGGPESYNEQFF. In nucleotides, the CDR3 is TGCGCCAGCAGCTTGTTGGGTGGATCTAGCGGGGGGCCGGAATCCTACAATGAGCAGTTCTTC. The gene calls are TRBV5-1 and TRBJ2-1; 11 bases match TRBD2. CDR1 is SGHRS and CDR2 is YFSETQ in the germline V gene. The CDR3 is 21 residues long. V shed 1 base, J shed 1 base, and the junction held 16 bases outside the gene matches.

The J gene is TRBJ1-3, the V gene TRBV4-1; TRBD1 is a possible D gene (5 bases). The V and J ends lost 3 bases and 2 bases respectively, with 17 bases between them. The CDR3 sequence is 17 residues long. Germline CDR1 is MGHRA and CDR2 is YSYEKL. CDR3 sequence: CASSHPRGGNTGNTIYF. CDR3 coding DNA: TGCGCCAGCAGCCACCCTCGTGGGGGGAACACTGGAAACACCATATATTTT.

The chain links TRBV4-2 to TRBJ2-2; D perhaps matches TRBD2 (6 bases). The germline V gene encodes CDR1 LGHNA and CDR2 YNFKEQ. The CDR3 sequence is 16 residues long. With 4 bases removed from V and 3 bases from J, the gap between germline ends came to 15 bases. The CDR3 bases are TGTGCCAGCAGCCCCCTGGGCCAGCGGGACACCGGGGAGCTGTTTTTT. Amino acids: CASSPLGQRDTGELFF.

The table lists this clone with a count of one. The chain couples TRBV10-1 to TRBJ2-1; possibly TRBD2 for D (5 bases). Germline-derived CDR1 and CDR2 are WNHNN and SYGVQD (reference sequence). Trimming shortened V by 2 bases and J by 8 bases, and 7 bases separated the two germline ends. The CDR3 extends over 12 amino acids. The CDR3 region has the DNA TGCGCCAGCAGTGAGGCGAGGGATGAGCAGTTCTTC. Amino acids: CASSEARDEQFF.

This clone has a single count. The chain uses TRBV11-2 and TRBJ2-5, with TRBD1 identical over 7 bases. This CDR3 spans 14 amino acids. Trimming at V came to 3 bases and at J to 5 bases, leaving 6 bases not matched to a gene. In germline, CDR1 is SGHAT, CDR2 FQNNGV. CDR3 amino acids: CASSFPGQMETQYF. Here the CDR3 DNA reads TGTGCCAGCAGCTTTCCGGGACAGATGGAGACCCAGTACTTC. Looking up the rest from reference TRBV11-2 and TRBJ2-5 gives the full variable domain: EAGVAQSPRYKIIEKRQSVAFWCNPISGHATLYWYQQILGQGPKLLIQFQNNGVVDDSQLPKDRFSAERLKGVDSTLKIQPAKLEDSAVYLCASSFPGQMETQYFGPGTRLLVL.